This passage covers 8 T cell receptor beta chains from one sample sequenced in a study of Tregs in tolerant kidney transplant recipients (dated by TCRdb to 2018 to 2020). Reading the label with the study, this specimen's time point is: blood sample drawn before combined kidney and bone marrow transplant. Libraries came from the immunoSEQ multiplex PCR assay. In its TCRdb copy, this immuneACCESS table keeps in-frame sequences only and misses some clones. Where compared with another copy, unresolved V genes explain less than half of these, and the others have no known cause. For this sample there are roughly 99,000 clones; 93% appear just once. In total, the top ten clones hold 0.46% of the sample. The sequencing here drew on CD4+ T cells from blood, taken before the transplant. Source of these receptors: a human donor who received a combined kidney and bone marrow transplant.

Turning to this clone: The germline gene is not matched at one end of the junction; a read error may be the cause. The chain is built from TRBV11-3 and TRBJ2-5; unclear D gene. Germline V gene sequence: CDR1 SGHNT, CDR2 YENEEA. The CDR3 loop spans 12 amino acids. The DNA for the CDR3 is TGTGCCAGCAGCCTAGAACCAGGGACCCAGTACTTC. Amino acid sequence: CASSLEPGTQYF.

This chain connects TRBV6-5 to TRBJ2-1, with 10 bases aligning to TRBD1. This CDR3 region has 15 residues. Trimming at V came to 7 bases and at J to 7 bases, leaving 10 bases not matched to a gene. Germline loops: CDR1 MNHEY, CDR2 SVGAGI. The CDR3 protein is CASKGEDRGGNEQFF. CDR3 coding DNA: TGTGCCAGCAAAGGAGAGGACAGGGGGGGAAATGAGCAGTTCTTC.

This clone was counted between two and nine times. The chain joins TRBV19 to TRBJ1-1, with no clear D. Germline CDR1 and CDR2: LNHDA and SQIVND (reference sequence). V dropped 4 bases and J dropped 5 bases, with 11 bases sitting between them. The CDR3 runs 13 residues. The CDR3 coding sequence is TGTGCCAGTAGTAGAAACGGGTGGACTGAAGCTTTCTTT. Protein product: CASSRNGWTEAFF.

This chain links TRBV6-1 with TRBJ2-5; D might be TRBD1 (6 bases). Judging by the DNA end, TRBJ2-7 fits better; the J call may be wrong. Germline V CDR1 and CDR2: MNHNS, SASEGT. The CDR3 length is 17 residues. The CDR3 DNA reads TGTGCCAGCAGTGAAATCCGGACAGTTTTGGTCCGCTACGAGCAGTACTTC. Translated, it gives CASSEIRTVLVRYEQYF.

The chain employs TRBV29-1 and TRBJ2-7, with 8 nucleotides matching TRBD1. V dropped 7 bases and J dropped 2; count of bases not matched to a gene: 10. Germline V gene lookup returns CDR1 SQVTM and CDR2 ANQGSEA. This CDR3 is built from 14 residues. The CDR3 bases are TGCAGCGCCGGACAGGGAGCCCCCCCCTACGAGCAGTACTTC. Its protein product is CSAGQGAPPYEQYF.

J is TRBJ2-7 and V is TRBV5-4; 15 positions agree with TRBD2. The trim removed 3 bases at V and 5 bases at J, leaving 6 bases unmatched. The germline gives CDR1 SGHNT, CDR2 YYREEE (reference sequence). This CDR3 has 16 residues. CDR3 loop: CASSSWTSGRGHEQYF. The CDR3 DNA sequence: TGTGCCAGCAGCTCCTGGACTAGCGGGAGGGGCCACGAGCAGTACTTC. Based on the CDR3 plus reference TRBV5-4 and TRBJ2-7, the full variable domain is ETGVTQSPTHLIKTRGQQVTLRCSSQSGHNTVSWYQQALGQGPQFIFQYYREEENGRGNFPPRFSGLQFPNYSSELNVNALELDDSALYLCASSSWTSGRGHEQYFGPGTRLTVT.

The chain couples TRBV7-2 to TRBJ1-1; tentative D call: TRBD1 (5 bases). Trimming stripped 5 bases from V and 2 bases from J, with 12 bases between. Germline lookup yields CDR1 SGHTA and CDR2 FQGNSA. The CDR3 length is 14 residues. CDR3 bases: TGTGCCAGCAGCCGTCAGGGCAGAAACACTGAAGCTTTCTTT. Translated: CASSRQGRNTEAFF.

As concerns this clone: Other nucleotide sequences from this sample produce the same CDR3. The chain joins TRBV7-9 to TRBJ2-3; TRBD2 is a possible D gene (5 bases). The CDR3 runs to 12 residues. Germline V gene sequence: CDR1 SEHNR, CDR2 FQNEAQ (reference sequence). The V gene lost 5 bases and the J gene lost 4 bases, with 7 bases spanning the gap. The CDR3 sequence: CASSPGADTQYF. Here the CDR3 DNA reads TGTGCCAGCAGCCCCGGGGCAGATACGCAGTATTTT.